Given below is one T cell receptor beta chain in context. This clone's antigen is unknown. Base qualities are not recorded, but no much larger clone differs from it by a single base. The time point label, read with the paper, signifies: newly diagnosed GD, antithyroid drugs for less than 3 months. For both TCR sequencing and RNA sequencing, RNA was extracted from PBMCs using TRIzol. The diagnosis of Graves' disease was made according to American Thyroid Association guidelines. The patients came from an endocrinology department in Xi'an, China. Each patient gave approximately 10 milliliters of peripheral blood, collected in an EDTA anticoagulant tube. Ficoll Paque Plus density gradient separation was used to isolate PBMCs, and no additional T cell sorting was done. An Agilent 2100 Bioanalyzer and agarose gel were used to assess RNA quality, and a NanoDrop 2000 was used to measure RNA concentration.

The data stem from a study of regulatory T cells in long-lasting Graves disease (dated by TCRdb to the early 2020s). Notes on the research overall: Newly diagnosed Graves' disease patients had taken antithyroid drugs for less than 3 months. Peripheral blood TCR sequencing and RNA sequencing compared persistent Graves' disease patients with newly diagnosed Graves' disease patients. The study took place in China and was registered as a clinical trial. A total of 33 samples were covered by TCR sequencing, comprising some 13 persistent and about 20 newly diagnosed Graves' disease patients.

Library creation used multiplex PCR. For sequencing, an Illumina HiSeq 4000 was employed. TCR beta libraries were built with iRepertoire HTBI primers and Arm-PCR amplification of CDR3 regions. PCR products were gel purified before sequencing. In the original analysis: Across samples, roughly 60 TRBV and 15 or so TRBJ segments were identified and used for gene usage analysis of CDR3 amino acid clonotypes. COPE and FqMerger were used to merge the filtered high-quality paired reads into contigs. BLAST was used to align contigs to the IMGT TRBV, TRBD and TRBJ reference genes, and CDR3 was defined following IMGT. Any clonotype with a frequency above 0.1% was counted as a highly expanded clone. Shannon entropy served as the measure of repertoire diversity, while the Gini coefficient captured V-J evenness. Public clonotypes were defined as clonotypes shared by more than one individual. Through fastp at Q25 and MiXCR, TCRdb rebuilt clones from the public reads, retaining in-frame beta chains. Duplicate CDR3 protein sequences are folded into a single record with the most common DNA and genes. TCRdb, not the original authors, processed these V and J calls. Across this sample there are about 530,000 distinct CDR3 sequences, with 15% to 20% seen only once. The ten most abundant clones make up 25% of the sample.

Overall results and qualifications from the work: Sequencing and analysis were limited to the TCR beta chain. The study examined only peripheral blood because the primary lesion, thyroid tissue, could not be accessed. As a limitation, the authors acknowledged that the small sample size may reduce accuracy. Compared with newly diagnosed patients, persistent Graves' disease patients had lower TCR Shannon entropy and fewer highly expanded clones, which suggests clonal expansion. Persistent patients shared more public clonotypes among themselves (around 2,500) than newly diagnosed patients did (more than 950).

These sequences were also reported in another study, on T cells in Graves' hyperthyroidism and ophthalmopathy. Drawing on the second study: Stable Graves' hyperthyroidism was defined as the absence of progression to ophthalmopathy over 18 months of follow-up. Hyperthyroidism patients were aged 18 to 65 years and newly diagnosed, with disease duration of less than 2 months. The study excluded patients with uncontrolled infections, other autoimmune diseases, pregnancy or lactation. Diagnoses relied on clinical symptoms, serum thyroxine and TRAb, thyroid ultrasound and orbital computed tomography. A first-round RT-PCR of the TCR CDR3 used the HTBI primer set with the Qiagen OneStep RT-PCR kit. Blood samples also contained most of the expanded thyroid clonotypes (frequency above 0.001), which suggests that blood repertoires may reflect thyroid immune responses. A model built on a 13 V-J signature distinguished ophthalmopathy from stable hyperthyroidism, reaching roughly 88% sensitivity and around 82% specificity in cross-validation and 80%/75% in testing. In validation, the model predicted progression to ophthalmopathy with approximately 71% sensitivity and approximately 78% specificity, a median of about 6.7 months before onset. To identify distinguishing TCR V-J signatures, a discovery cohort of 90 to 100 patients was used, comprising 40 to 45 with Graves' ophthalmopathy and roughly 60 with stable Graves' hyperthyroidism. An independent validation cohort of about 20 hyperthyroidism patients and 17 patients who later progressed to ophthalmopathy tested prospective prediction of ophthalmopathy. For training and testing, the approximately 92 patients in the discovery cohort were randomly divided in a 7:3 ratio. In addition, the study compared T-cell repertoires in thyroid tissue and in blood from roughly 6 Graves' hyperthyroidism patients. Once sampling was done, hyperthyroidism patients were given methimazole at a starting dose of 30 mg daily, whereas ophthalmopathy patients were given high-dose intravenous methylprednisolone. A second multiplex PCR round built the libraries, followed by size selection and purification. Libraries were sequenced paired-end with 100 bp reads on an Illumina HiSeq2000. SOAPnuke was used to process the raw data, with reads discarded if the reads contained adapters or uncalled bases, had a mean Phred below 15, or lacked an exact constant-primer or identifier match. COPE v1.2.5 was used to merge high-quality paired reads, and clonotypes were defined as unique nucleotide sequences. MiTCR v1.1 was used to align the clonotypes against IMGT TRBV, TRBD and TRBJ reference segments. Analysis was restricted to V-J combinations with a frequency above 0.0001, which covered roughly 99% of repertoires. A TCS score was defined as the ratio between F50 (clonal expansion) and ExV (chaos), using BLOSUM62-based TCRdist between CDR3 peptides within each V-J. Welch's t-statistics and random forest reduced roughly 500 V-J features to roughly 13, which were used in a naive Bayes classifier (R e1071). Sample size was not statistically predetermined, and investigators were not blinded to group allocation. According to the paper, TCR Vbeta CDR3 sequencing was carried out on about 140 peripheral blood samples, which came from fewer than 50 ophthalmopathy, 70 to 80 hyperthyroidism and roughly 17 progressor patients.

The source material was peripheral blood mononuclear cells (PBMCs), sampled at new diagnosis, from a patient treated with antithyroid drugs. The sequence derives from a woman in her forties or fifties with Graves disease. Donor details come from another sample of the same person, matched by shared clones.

The DNA is TGCGCCAGCAGCCATACCCCCGGGACTCCCTTGGGGTTCGAGCAGTACTTC. Its amino acids are CASSHTPGTPLGFEQYF. The V and J genes are TRBV4-1 and TRBJ2-7; TRBD2 is perhaps the D gene, given 6 matching bases. Including the terminal cysteine and phenylalanine, the CDR3 comprises 17 residues. Here the CDR3 DNA is all that survives: 51 bases in frame from base 1. Cut back by 3 bases and 6 bases, the V and J ends lie 24 bases apart. CDR1 and CDR2, per the germline V gene, are MGHRA and YSYEKL.